This T cell receptor (beta chain) derives from a study of blood T cell repertoires in COVID-19 (dated by TCRdb to the early 2020s). At the level of the whole study: Samples covering the acute and convalescent phases of COVID-19 were provided by collaborators in the United States, Italy and Spain. The sample metadata nearly always contained a de-identified subject ID, COVID-19 status, age in years and sex. The repertoires were released in a freely available public database meant as a resource for research on the immune response to SARS-CoV-2. Subjects who had been exposed to COVID-19, were actively infected with it, or had recovered from it provided the deeply sampled blood TCRbeta repertoires that made up the dataset. Samples came from the ongoing ImmuneRACE study (first 160 participants) plus 1,254 subjects from 6 global collaborators. The material from the prospective study consisted of cDNA or gDNA derived from T cells, B-cell-depleted T cells, or PBMCs. Where HLA class I and class II types were available, the types were taken from metadata supplied by the sample provider, not from assay-based typing.

The study at large found these results: How much clinical and demographic metadata was included differed by source and by participant, and the metadata was provided uncurated.

TCRbeta CDR3 regions were amplified from genomic DNA by means of the immunoSEQ Assay, a bias-controlled multiplex PCR. As for the authors' bioinformatics: Within the assay, amplification of reference gene primers was used to estimate how many nucleated cells each sample contained. To quantify the absolute abundance of each unique TCRbeta CDR3 rearrangement, sequence reads were collapsed and filtered. For each sample, productive Simpson clonality was calculated by taking the square root of Simpson's diversity index across productive rearrangements. TCRdb took this table from immuneACCESS and kept in-frame rearrangements with V and J called. Such tables lack part of the clones; where checked against another copy, unresolved V genes explain under half of the gap, and the rest is unexplained. The V and J calls and clone size come from that table; D and trimming were worked out from the DNA. The sample has around 260,000 clones on record, around 90% of them singletons. Of the sample, less than 0.95% is held by the ten largest clones.

A second Seattle source provided samples from volunteer blood donors who had recovered from COVID-19. Each collaborating institution followed its own protocols to collect whole blood in K2EDTA tubes. For TCRbeta analysis, collaborator samples were shipped as frozen whole blood, as isolated PBMCs, or as DNA extracted from either sample type. The cysteine opens and the phenylalanine closes a CDR3 of 20 amino acids. Here the CDR3 DNA is all that survives: 60 bases in frame from base 1. V lost 4 bases and J lost 7 bases, and the count of bases not matched to a germline gene is 25. CDR1 SGHNT and CDR2 YYREEE are derived from the germline V gene (reference sequence). On this clone itself: Its antigen specificity is not known. No per-base quality is available; no much larger clone lies one base away.

The rearranged segments are TRBV5-4 and TRBJ2-5; TRBD2 matches 10 bases in the middle. Sample: peripheral blood. This TCR derives from a woman aged 35 to 49 who had recovered from COVID-19. The DNA is as follows: TGTGCCAGCAGCACTCGATCTCGGGAAGCGGGAGGGCCGGGGTTTGGGACCCAGTACTTC. The encoded protein is CASSTRSREAGGPGFGTQYF.